The rows below give T cell receptor beta chains drawn from one sample of a study of blood T cell repertoires in COVID-19. Profiled with immunoSEQ multiplex PCR; TCRdb holds only in-frame clones, not every one. This table holds 15,000 to 20,000 clones, about 92% found once. Sequenced sample: peripheral blood. The receptors derive from a human donor in a cohort sampled during active COVID-19. The CDR3 runs from the conserved cysteine through the conserved F or W. Fields, in order: CDR3 protein, CDR3 DNA, V gene, D gene, J gene, clone size. The D gene is left open where the match is weak. The listing skips clone size in some rows; elsewhere it reads once, few, many or a size class.

CASSVEGGGQAAEKLFF TGTGCCAGCAGCGTAGAGGGGGGAGGACAGGCCGCGGAAAAACTGTTTTTT TRBV9 TRBD1 TRBJ1-4 -
CAWSGKDRDTQPQHF TGTGCCTGGAGTGGAAAGGACAGGGATACTCAGCCCCAGCATTTT TRBV30 TRBD1 TRBJ1-5 few
CASESSYEQYF TGTGCCTCCGAGAGCTCCTACGAGCAGTACTTC TRBV2 - TRBJ2-7 few
CASSLLKHTGSPLHF TGTGCCAGCAGCCTACTTAAACATACAGGGTCACCCCTCCACTTT TRBV6-2/TRBV6-3 - TRBJ1-6 -
CASSSQTARLIQETQYF TGTGCCAGCAGCTCCCAAACAGCCCGACTAATCCAAGAGACCCAGTACTTC TRBV28 - TRBJ2-5 -
CASRQSREVSYEQYF TGTGCCAGCAGACAGAGCAGGGAGGTCTCCTACGAGCAGTACTTC TRBV6-5 - TRBJ2-7 -
CASSQELASGLNNEQFF TGCGCCAGCAGCCAAGAGTTAGCTAGCGGGCTTAACAATGAGCAGTTCTTC TRBV4-3 TRBD2 TRBJ2-1 -
CASSLAGQFQPQHF TGTGCCAGCAGCTTGGCCGGACAGTTTCAGCCCCAGCATTTT TRBV7-9 - TRBJ1-5 -
CASSFFTSGSGSEQFF TGTGCCAGCAGTTTTTTTACTAGCGGGAGTGGTAGTGAGCAGTTCTTC TRBV28 TRBD2 TRBJ2-1 once
CASSLWGETYGYTF TGTGCCAGTAGTTTGTGGGGGGAGACATATGGCTACACCTTC TRBV19 - TRBJ1-2 -
CASSSNRAANYGYTF TGTGCCAGCAGCTCAAACAGAGCAGCTAACTATGGCTACACCTTC TRBV7-2 - TRBJ1-2 once